This T cell receptor beta chain was identified in a study of cytomegalovirus exposure and HLA in healthy donors. Overall study findings and caveats: In a later analysis, TCR beta V- and J-gene trimming was associated with a missense DCLRE1C variant. A list of approximately 160 TCR beta chains associated with cytomegalovirus was given.

Germline lookup yields CDR1 SSHAT and CDR2 FNYEAQ (reference sequence). The CDR3 is 16 residues long. Trimming took 5 bases from V and 7 from J; bases not matched to a gene: 13. PCR used 60 Vbeta primers and 13 Jbeta primers. Authors' analysis steps: There were about 80 million unique TCR beta chains by a later count, and 8.5 million to 14 million of them were shared. Measured with immunoSEQ multiplex PCR; TCRdb has only the in-frame clones, and not every one. That table supplies the V and J calls and clone size; D and trimming were determined from the DNA. Of fewer than 110,000 clones in the sample, 79% were seen once. As to this clone: The antigen is undetermined.

Specimen: PBMCs. V and J are TRBV7-7 and TRBJ2-1; 8 nucleotides line up with TRBD2. This clonotype originated in a man over 45 in good health and CMV-seropositive. The CDR3 DNA reads as TGTGCCAGCAGCGATAAGAGCGGGAGAGTGGGGAATGAGCAGTTCTTC. Protein: CASSDKSGRVGNEQFF.